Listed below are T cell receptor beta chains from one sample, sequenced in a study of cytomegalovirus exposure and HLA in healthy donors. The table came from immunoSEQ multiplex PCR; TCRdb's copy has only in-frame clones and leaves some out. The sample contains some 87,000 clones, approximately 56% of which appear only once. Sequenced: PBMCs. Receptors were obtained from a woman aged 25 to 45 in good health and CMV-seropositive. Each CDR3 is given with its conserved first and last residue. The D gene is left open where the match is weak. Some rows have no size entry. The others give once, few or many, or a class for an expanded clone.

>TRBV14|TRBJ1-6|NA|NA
TGTGCCAGCAGCCAAGGCGGCAGTAATTCACCCCTCCACTTT
CASSQGGSNSPLHF
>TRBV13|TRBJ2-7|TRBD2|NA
TGTGCCAGCAGCTTACTAGCGGGGGGATTGCAGTACTTC
CASSLLAGGLQYF
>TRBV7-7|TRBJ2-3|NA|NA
TGTGCTAGCAGCTTATCTACGGCGGGTACGCAGTATTTT
CASSLSTAGTQYF
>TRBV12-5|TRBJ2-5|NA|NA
TGTGCTAGTGGTTTCGGTTCAGAGACCCAGTACTTC
CASGFGSETQYF
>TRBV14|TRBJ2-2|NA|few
TGTGCCAGCAGCCAAGATCCACGGGGCGGGGAGCTGTTTTTT
CASSQDPRGGELFF
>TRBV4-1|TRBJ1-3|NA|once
TGCGCCAGCAGCCCGTCGGGGGGGCAGGACTCCTCTGGAAACACCATATATTTT
CASSPSGGQDSSGNTIYF
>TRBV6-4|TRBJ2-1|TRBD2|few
TGTGCCAGCAGCACACTAGCGGGGGGGACCGGTGAGCAGTTCTTC
CASSTLAGGTGEQFF
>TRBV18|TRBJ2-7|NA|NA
TGTGCCAGCTCACCGGGCAGGGCCTACGAGCAGTACTTC
CASSPGRAYEQYF
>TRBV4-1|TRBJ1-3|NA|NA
TGCGCCAGCAGCCAAGGGCAGGGTTCTGGAAACACCATATATTTT
CASSQGQGSGNTIYF
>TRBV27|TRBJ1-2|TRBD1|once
TGTGCCAGCAGAAGTACCGGGACAGGGAATGGCTACCCCTTC
CASRSTGTGNGYPF
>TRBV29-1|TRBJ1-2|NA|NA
TGCAGCGTTGATAGGGACAACGGAGGCTACACCTTC
CSVDRDNGGYTF
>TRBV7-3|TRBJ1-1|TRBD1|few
TGTGCCAGCAGCTTTGCCGGGACAGCCCGCACTGAAGCTTTCTTT
CASSFAGTARTEAFF
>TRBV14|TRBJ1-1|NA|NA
TGTGCCAGCAGCCTTTTAGGGGGTTGGAACACTGAAGCTTTCTTT
CASSLLGGWNTEAFF
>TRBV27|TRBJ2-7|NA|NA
TGTGCCAGCAGCCCTCTTAGTAAAGTCTCCTACGAGCAGTACTTC
CASSPLSKVSYEQYF
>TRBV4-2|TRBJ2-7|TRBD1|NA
TGTGCCAGCAGCATGGGACAGGGGGCAGGCTACGAGCAGTACTTC
CASSMGQGAGYEQYF
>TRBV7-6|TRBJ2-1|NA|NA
TGTGCCAGCAGCTTAGATAGTGCGCCCTACAATGAGCAGTTCTTC
CASSLDSAPYNEQFF
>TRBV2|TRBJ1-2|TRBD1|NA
TGTGCCAGCAACACAGGGGGCGCCGGCTATGGCTACACCTTC
CASNTGGAGYGYTF
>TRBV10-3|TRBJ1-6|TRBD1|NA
TGTGCCATCAGTGGACAGGGGCCCGGATATAATTCACCCCTCCACTTT
CAISGQGPGYNSPLHF
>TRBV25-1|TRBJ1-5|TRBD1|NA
TGTGCCAGCAGGACGAACCGGGACAGGTTTCGCAATCAGCCCCAGCATTTT
CASRTNRDRFRNQPQHF
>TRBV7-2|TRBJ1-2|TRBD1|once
TGTGCCAGCAGCATCAACAGGGGAGACTATGGCTACACCTTC
CASSINRGDYGYTF
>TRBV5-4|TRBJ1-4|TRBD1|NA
TGTGCCAGCAGGGCAGGGGGAAATGAAAAACTGTTTTTT
CASRAGGNEKLFF
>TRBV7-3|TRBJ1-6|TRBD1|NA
TGTGCCAGCAGCATCAGGGGGCTTGGATCACCCCTCCACTTT
CASSIRGLGSPLHF
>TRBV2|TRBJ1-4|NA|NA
TGTGCCAGCAGTGAAGTACTTGCAACTAATGAAAAACTGTTTTTT
CASSEVLATNEKLFF
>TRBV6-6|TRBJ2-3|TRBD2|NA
TGTGCCAGCCGTGGAACTAGCGGACCCACAGATACGCAGTATTTT
CASRGTSGPTDTQYF
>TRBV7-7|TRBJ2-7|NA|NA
TGTGCTAGCAGTTTACGGGCCGACTACGAGCAGTACTTC
CASSLRADYEQYF
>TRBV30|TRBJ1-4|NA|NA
TGTGCCTGGACAGGTAGCGGTGAAAAACTGTTTTTT
CAWTGSGEKLFF
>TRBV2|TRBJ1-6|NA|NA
TGTGCCTCCGTGGGGGGTCCGAATTCACCCCTCCACTTT
CASVGGPNSPLHF
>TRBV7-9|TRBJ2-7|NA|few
TGTGCCAGCAGCTTAGTCGGGGACTCCTACGAGCAGTACTTC
CASSLVGDSYEQYF
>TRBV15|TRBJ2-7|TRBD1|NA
TGTGCCACCACCCCGGGACAGGGGTTCTACGAGCAGTACTTC
CATTPGQGFYEQYF
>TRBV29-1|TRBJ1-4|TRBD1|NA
TGCAGCGCCCTGAGGCAGGGGGGAAAACTGTTTTTT
CSALRQGGKLFF
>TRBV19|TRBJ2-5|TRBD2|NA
TGTGCCAGTGGTGGACTAGCGGGGGGGGAGACCCAGTACTTC
CASGGLAGGETQYF
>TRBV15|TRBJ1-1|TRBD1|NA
TGTGCCACCAGCAGAGAGGGGAACAGGGGGATGAACACTGAAGCTTTCTTT
CATSREGNRGMNTEAFF
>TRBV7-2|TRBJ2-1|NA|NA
TGTGCCAGCAGCTTAGTAGGGGGCGCGGGGTACAATGAGCAGTTCTTC
CASSLVGGAGYNEQFF
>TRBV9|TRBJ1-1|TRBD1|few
TGTGCCAGCAGCCTCGACGCGGGCAGGGGGCTAAGCACTGAAGCTTTCTTT
CASSLDAGRGLSTEAFF
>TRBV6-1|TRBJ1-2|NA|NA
TGTGCCAGCAGTGAAGGACGGAACTATGGCTACCCCTTC
CASSEGRNYGYPF
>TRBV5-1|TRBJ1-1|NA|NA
TGCGCCAGCAGCCCCGGCGCCCTGCGCGGCACTGAAGCTTTCTTT
CASSPGALRGTEAFF
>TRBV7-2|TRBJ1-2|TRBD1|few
TGTGCCAGCAGCTCCCAACCCGACAGGGGGCGGTATGGCTACACCTTC
CASSSQPDRGRYGYTF
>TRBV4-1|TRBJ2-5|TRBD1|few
TGCGCCAGCAGCCAGGCTCGGGACAGCCAAGAGACCCAGTACTTC
CASSQARDSQETQYF
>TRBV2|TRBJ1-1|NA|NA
TGTGCCAGCATTGAGACAGAGAACACTGAAGCTTTCTTT
CASIETENTEAFF
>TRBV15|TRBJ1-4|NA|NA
TGTGCCACCAGCAGAGATTCAGGAGGTAATGAAAAACTGTTTTTT
CATSRDSGGNEKLFF
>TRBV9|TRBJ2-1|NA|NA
TGTGCCAGCAGCGTAGGTGGCGCGGCCTCCTACAATGAGCAGTTCTTC
CASSVGGAASYNEQFF
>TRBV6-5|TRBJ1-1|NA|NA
TGTGCCAGCAGTCCCCGGGGGGGGCACACTGAAGCTTTCTTT
CASSPRGGHTEAFF
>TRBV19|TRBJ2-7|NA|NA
TGTGCCAGTAGTATCCGTAACGAGCAGTACTTC
CASSIRNEQYF
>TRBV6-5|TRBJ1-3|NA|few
TGTGCCAGCAGTTACTCGATAGTCTCTGGAAACACCATATATTTT
CASSYSIVSGNTIYF
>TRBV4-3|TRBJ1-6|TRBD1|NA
TGCGCCAGCAGCCGCCGACAGGGGATTTCACCCCTCCACTTT
CASSRRQGISPLHF
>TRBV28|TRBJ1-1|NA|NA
TGTGCCAGCAGCCCCCAGGTCTTCTCTGAAGCTTTCTTT
CASSPQVFSEAFF
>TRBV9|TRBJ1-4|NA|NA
TGTGCCAGCAGCTGGGGGGGCACTAATGAAAAACTGTTTTTT
CASSWGGTNEKLFF
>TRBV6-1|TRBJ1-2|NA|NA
TGTGCCAGCAGTGAAGTTGCAGGGTGGGCCTATGGCTACACCTTC
CASSEVAGWAYGYTF
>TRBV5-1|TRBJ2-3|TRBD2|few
TGCGCCAGCAGCTTTGCCACTAGCGGGGCACCAGATACGCAGTATTTT
CASSFATSGAPDTQYF
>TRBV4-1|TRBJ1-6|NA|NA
TGCGCCAGCAGCCAAGAAAGGGGTAGGGGTAATTCACCCCTCCACTTT
CASSQERGRGNSPLHF
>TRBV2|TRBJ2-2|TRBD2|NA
TGTGCCAGCAGGGGGAGACTAGCGGGGGGGAACACCGGGGAGCTGTTTTTT
CASRGRLAGGNTGELFF
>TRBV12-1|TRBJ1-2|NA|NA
TGTGCCAGCAGCTTTTTGGACAGGGGGGACTATGGCTACACCTTC
CASSFLDRGDYGYTF
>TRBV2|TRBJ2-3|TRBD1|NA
TGTGCCAGCGGCGGACAGGTTTTGGGGGATACGCAGTATTTT
CASGGQVLGDTQYF